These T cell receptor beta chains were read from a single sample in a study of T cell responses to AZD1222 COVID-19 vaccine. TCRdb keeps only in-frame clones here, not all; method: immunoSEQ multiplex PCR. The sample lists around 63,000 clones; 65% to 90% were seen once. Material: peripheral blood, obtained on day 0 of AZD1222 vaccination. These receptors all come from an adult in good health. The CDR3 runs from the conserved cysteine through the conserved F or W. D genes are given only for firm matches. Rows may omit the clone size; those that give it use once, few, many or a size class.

DNA: TGTGCCAGCAGCCGAGTCCGGGCGTATGACGGGGAGCTGTTTTTT
CDR3: CASSRVRAYDGELFF
V: TRBV7-6
D: -
J: TRBJ2-2
size: -

DNA: TGTGCCAGCAGGCCCCTGGAAAACACCATATATTTT
CDR3: CASRPLENTIYF
V: TRBV7-9
D: -
J: TRBJ1-3
size: -

DNA: TGTGCCAGCAGCTGGAGCGGGGGGGCCTGGGATACGCAGTATTTT
CDR3: CASSWSGGAWDTQYF
V: TRBV5-6
D: TRBD2
J: TRBJ2-3
size: -

DNA: TGTGCCAGCTTCCCGACAGGGCACAATCAGCCCCAGCATTTT
CDR3: CASFPTGHNQPQHF
V: TRBV5-8
D: TRBD1
J: TRBJ1-5
size: -

DNA: TGTGCCAGCAGCAAAGGGACAGCGAGCTCCTACGAGCAGTACTTC
CDR3: CASSKGTASSYEQYF
V: TRBV5-4
D: TRBD1
J: TRBJ2-7
size: -

DNA: TGTGCCAGCAGCCGGGACAACCGCGATCAGCCCCAGCATTTT
CDR3: CASSRDNRDQPQHF
V: TRBV6-5
D: -
J: TRBJ1-5
size: once

DNA: TGTGCCAGCAGCTTAGGAGGCAGTACCAATCAGCCCCAGCATTTT
CDR3: CASSLGGSTNQPQHF
V: TRBV7-2
D: -
J: TRBJ1-5
size: -

DNA: TGTGCCAGCAGCCCCTTAAGAGAAAGGGAGAACTCACCCCTCCACTTT
CDR3: CASSPLRERENSPLHF
V: TRBV14
D: -
J: TRBJ1-6
size: -

DNA: TGTGCCAGCAGTTTGGGGGGGAGCAATCAGCCCCAGCATTTT
CDR3: CASSLGGSNQPQHF
V: TRBV28
D: -
J: TRBJ1-5
size: once

DNA: TGTGCCAGCAGTTGGGGGGAATCGGGCACAGATACGCAGTATTTT
CDR3: CASSWGESGTDTQYF
V: TRBV2
D: -
J: TRBJ2-3
size: -

DNA: TGTGCCAGCAGTTTAAACAGGGCGACTGAAGCTTTCTTT
CDR3: CASSLNRATEAFF
V: TRBV12-3/TRBV12-4
D: -
J: TRBJ1-1
size: -

DNA: TGTGCCGGCAGCTTAGGGCAGGCTGGCAATCAGCCCCAGCATTTT
CDR3: CAGSLGQAGNQPQHF
V: TRBV7-2
D: -
J: TRBJ1-5
size: -

DNA: TGTGCCAGCAGCTCGGGACTAGCGGGGGACAATGAGCAGTTCTTC
CDR3: CASSSGLAGDNEQFF
V: TRBV5-6
D: TRBD2
J: TRBJ2-1
size: few

DNA: TGTGCCAGCAGTGGTCTTGAGGGGGGGCACAATGAGCAGTTCTTC
CDR3: CASSGLEGGHNEQFF
V: TRBV27
D: -
J: TRBJ2-1
size: -

DNA: TGCAGCGTTGATTCCGACGAACGAACTAACTATGGCTACACCTTC
CDR3: CSVDSDERTNYGYTF
V: TRBV29-1
D: -
J: TRBJ1-2
size: -

DNA: TGTGCCAGCAGTGGTACAGGGGACCGTCAGCCCCAGCATTTT
CDR3: CASSGTGDRQPQHF
V: TRBV28
D: TRBD1
J: TRBJ1-5
size: -

DNA: TGTGCCAGCACCGAGGGCCGCTATGGCTACACCTTC
CDR3: CASTEGRYGYTF
V: TRBV6-5
D: -
J: TRBJ1-2
size: -

DNA: TGTGCCATCAGTGAGAGGGACGTTGGCTACACCTTC
CDR3: CAISERDVGYTF
V: TRBV10-3
D: -
J: TRBJ1-2
size: -

DNA: TGCGCCAGCAGCCTCAACGGAGGCAATCAGCCCCAGCATTTT
CDR3: CASSLNGGNQPQHF
V: TRBV10-2
D: -
J: TRBJ1-5
size: -

DNA: TGTGCCAGCAGCTTACGGGGGGCGCGGACGGCAGTTGAGCCCCAGCATTTT
CDR3: CASSLRGARTAVEPQHF
V: TRBV7-8
D: -
J: TRBJ1-5
size: few

DNA: TGTGCCACCAGCAGAGAGGGGAATCCGAACCGTTATCAGCCCCAGCATTTT
CDR3: CATSREGNPNRYQPQHF
V: TRBV15
D: -
J: TRBJ1-5
size: -

DNA: TGTGCCAGCAGTTACTCGGGATCTGGAAACACCATATATTTT
CDR3: CASSYSGSGNTIYF
V: TRBV6-5
D: -
J: TRBJ1-3
size: once

DNA: TGTGCCAGCAAAATTCTCCCTGCAACTAATGAAAAACTGTTTTTT
CDR3: CASKILPATNEKLFF
V: TRBV5-4
D: -
J: TRBJ1-4
size: -

DNA: TGCGCCAGCAGCTTGGACGGCTACGAGCAGTACTTC
CDR3: CASSLDGYEQYF
V: TRBV5-1
D: -
J: TRBJ2-7
size: -

DNA: TGTGCCAGCAGCTTAGTACAGGGGGCGTATGGAAACACCATATATTTT
CDR3: CASSLVQGAYGNTIYF
V: TRBV11-2
D: TRBD1
J: TRBJ1-3
size: -

DNA: TGTGCCTCCACTCGGAAAGGTTTTTTTGCAACTAATGAAAAACTGTTTTTT
CDR3: CASTRKGFFATNEKLFF
V: TRBV27
D: -
J: TRBJ1-4
size: -

DNA: TGTGCCAGCAGCTTAGCGCCTCGATATAACTATGGCTACACCTTC
CDR3: CASSLAPRYNYGYTF
V: TRBV7-8
D: -
J: TRBJ1-2
size: -

DNA: TGTGCCACCTCCGAGGCCGGGGCAATTAGCAATCAGCCCCAGCATTTT
CDR3: CATSEAGAISNQPQHF
V: TRBV10-3
D: -
J: TRBJ1-5
size: -

DNA: TGTGCCGGACCCTCGACAGACCTAGACTACGAGCAGTACTTC
CDR3: CAGPSTDLDYEQYF
V: TRBV6-5
D: -
J: TRBJ2-7
size: -

DNA: TGTGCCAGCAGCCAAGATGGCGGGGGCTACACCTTC
CDR3: CASSQDGGGYTF
V: TRBV3-1/TRBV3-2
D: -
J: TRBJ1-2
size: -

DNA: TGTGCCAGCAGCTTAGCAGGGGGCCAAGAGACCCAGTACTTC
CDR3: CASSLAGGQETQYF
V: TRBV11-2
D: TRBD1
J: TRBJ2-5
size: once

DNA: TGTGCCAGCAGCCAAGAATCTCGCTCTGGAAACACCATATATTTT
CDR3: CASSQESRSGNTIYF
V: TRBV3-1/TRBV3-2
D: -
J: TRBJ1-3
size: -

DNA: TGTGCCAGCAGCTTCTGGGGGCCTGAGGAGACCCAGTACTTC
CDR3: CASSFWGPEETQYF
V: TRBV11-2
D: -
J: TRBJ2-5
size: -

DNA: TGTGCCAGCAGTCCGGGACAGGGCCGAAATCAGCCCCAGCATTTT
CDR3: CASSPGQGRNQPQHF
V: TRBV25-1
D: TRBD1
J: TRBJ1-5
size: -

DNA: TGTGCCAGCAGCCAAGGGTTGGCCGATGCGGGGGGTCCCTACGAGCAGTACTTC
CDR3: CASSQGLADAGGPYEQYF
V: TRBV3-1/TRBV3-2
D: TRBD2
J: TRBJ2-7
size: few

DNA: TGTGCCACCACAAGGGGGAGTGATGAAAAACTGTTTTTT
CDR3: CATTRGSDEKLFF
V: TRBV7-8
D: -
J: TRBJ1-4
size: -

DNA: TGTGCCAGCAGCCAATTACGAAACGCAGATGAGCAGTTCTTC
CDR3: CASSQLRNADEQFF
V: TRBV3-1/TRBV3-2
D: -
J: TRBJ2-1
size: -

DNA: TGCGCCAGCAGCTTGAGGCAGGGGGAATTCGGTGAGCAGTTCTTC
CDR3: CASSLRQGEFGEQFF
V: TRBV5-1
D: TRBD1
J: TRBJ2-1
size: once

DNA: TGTGCCAGCAGCCAAGGGATTCCCCGGTTGGCTTCACCCCTCCACTTT
CDR3: CASSQGIPRLASPLHF
V: TRBV14
D: -
J: TRBJ1-6
size: few